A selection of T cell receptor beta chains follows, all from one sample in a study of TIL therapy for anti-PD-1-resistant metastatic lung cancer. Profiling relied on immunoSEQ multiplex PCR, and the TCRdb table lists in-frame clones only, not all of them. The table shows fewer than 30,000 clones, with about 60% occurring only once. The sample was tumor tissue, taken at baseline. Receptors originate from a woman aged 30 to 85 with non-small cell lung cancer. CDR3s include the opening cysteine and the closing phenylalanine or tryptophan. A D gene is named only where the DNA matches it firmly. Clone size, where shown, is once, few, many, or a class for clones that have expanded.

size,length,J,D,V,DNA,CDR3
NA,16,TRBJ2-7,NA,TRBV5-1,TGCGCCAGCAGCCTACAAGCGGGCTACACTACCTACGAGCAGTACTTC,CASSLQAGYTTYEQYF
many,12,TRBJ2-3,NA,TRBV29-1,TGCAGCGTTGACAGGGGAGGAGATACGCAGTATTTT,CSVDRGGDTQYF
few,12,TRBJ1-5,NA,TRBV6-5,TGTGCCACCGGACAGCACAATCAGCCCCAGCATTTT,CATGQHNQPQHF
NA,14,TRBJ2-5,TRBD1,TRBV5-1,TGCGCCAGCAGCCCCAGACAGGGGCTTGGGGAGCAGTACTTC,CASSPRQGLGEQYF
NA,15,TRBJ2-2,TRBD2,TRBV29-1,TGCAGCGTTTCTCTAGCGGGAGGGCAGGGCGGGGAGCTGTTTTTT,CSVSLAGGQGGELFF
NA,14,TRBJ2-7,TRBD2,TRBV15,TGTGCCACCAGGGCTAGCGGGAATAGGTACGAGCAGTACTTC,CATRASGNRYEQYF
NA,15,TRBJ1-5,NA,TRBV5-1,TGCGCCAGCAGCTTGGATCCCAACAATAATCAGCCCCAGCATTTT,CASSLDPNNNQPQHF
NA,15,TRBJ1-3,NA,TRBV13,TGTGCCAGCAGCTTAGGGGACCTCTCTGGAAACACCATATATTTT,CASSLGDLSGNTIYF
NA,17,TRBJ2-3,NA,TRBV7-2,TGTGCCAGCAGCCCGCGACTCGGGGGTTCGAACCCAGATACGCAGTATTTT,CASSPRLGGSNPDTQYF
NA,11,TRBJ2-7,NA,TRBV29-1,TGCAGCGCCCTAGGGTCTTTCGAGCAGTACTTC,CSALGSFEQYF
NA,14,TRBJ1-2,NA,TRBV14,TGTGCCAGCAGCACTGGACAGAGGGAGTATGGCTACACCTTC,CASSTGQREYGYTF
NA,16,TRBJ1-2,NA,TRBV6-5,TGTGCCAGCAGTTCCTATATGGAGGGACAAGGGTATGGCTACACCTTC,CASSSYMEGQGYGYTF
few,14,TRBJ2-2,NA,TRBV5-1,TGCGCCAGCAGCTTGGGGCGGGACGCCGGGGAGCTGTTTTTT,CASSLGRDAGELFF
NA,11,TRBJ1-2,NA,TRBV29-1,TGCAGCGTTGTAGGGGGAGGAGGCTACACCTTC,CSVVGGGGYTF
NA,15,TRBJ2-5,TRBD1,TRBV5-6,TGTGCCAGCAGCTCAGGGACAGTCAGTCGAGAGACCCAGTACTTC,CASSSGTVSRETQYF
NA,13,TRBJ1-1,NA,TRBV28,TGTGCCAGCAGTTTAAGAGAGAACACTGAAGCTTTCTTT,CASSLRENTEAFF
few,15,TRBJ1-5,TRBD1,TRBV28,TGTGCCAGCAGCTACCCGGGACAGGGGACACAGCCCCAGCATTTT,CASSYPGQGTQPQHF
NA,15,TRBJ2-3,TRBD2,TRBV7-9,TGTGCCAGCAGCCTCCTAGCGGGAAGGACAGATACGCAGTATTTT,CASSLLAGRTDTQYF
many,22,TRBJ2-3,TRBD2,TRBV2,TGTGCCAGCAGCCACCCGTCTGCGGGACTAGCGGGAGGGCCCGGTGACACAGATACGCAGTATTTT,CASSHPSAGLAGGPGDTDTQYF
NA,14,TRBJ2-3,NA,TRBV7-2,TGTGCCAGCAGCCTCGGACCCTTCACGGATACGCAGTATTTT,CASSLGPFTDTQYF
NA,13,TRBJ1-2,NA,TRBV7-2,TGTGCCAGCGCCGAATCCCCCGGGAATGGCTACACCTTC,CASAESPGNGYTF
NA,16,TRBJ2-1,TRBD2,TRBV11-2,TGTGCCAGCAGCGCCCATGGGCGGGGGTCCTACAATGAGCAGTTCTTC,CASSAHGRGSYNEQFF
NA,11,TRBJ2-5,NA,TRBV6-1,TGTGCCAGCAGTGAGGGGGAGACCCAGTACTTC,CASSEGETQYF
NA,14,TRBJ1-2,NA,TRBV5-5,TGCGCCAGCAGCCAAGATCGACTAACGGGCGGCTACACCTTC,CASSQDRLTGGYTF
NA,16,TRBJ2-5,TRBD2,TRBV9,TGTGCCAGCAGCGTAGCCTCGGGAGGACACCAAGAGACCCAGTACTTC,CASSVASGGHQETQYF
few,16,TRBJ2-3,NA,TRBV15,TGTGCCACCAGCAGTGGAGGGGGTACAGGATCAGATACGCAGTATTTT,CATSSGGGTGSDTQYF
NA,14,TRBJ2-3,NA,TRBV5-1,TGCGCCAGCAGCTACGAGAGGAATGCAGATACGCAGTATTTT,CASSYERNADTQYF
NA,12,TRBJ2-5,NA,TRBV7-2,TGTGCCAGCAGTCGTACGGGAAAGACCCAGTACTTC,CASSRTGKTQYF
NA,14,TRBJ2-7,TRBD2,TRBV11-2,TGTGCCAGCAGTCGTCAGACTAGCGGGAGCGAGCAGTACTTC,CASSRQTSGSEQYF
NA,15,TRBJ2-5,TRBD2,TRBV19,TGTGCCAGTAGTAAGCTAGCGGGAGGGCCGGAGACCCAGTACTTC,CASSKLAGGPETQYF
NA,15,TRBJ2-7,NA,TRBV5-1,TGCGCCAGCAGCTTGGACGGACGGTTCTCCTACGAGCAGTACTTC,CASSLDGRFSYEQYF
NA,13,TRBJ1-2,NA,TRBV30,TGTGCCTGGAGGGCCGGGCGCGGGGTTGGCTACACCTTC,CAWRAGRGVGYTF
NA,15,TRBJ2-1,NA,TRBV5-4,TGTGCCAGCAGCTCGGGACAACCACCCTACAATGAGCAGTTCTTC,CASSSGQPPYNEQFF